Reported below is one T cell receptor beta chain. Its cognate antigen is unknown. The data are from a study of T cells expressing NK-cell markers. The overall study: Seven HCMV-seropositive donors and one seronegative donor made up the eight sequenced donors. Study-wide findings and caveats: Top CD8+ clonotypes included the dominant CD3+CD56+NKG2C+ clonotypes in five to seven donors. Four of the donors also had these clonotypes leading their CD3+CD56-NKG2C+ fraction.

CDR3 length equals 16 residues. The germline V gene has CDR1 LGHDT and CDR2 YNNKEL (reference sequence). The cDNA for TCR beta came from 5'RACE template switching with UMIs. No DNA is given; TCRdb re-called the 5' RACE reads and lists each CDR3 protein once. This specimen shows over 250,000 distinct CDR3 sequences; the ten leading clones hold more than 3.5%. This clonotype was obtained from a woman between 18 and 69 years old in good health. The sequenced material came from blood T cells: a sorted CD56 or NKG2C T cell subset, CD4+ or CD8+ T cells, or bulk PBMC T cells (not recorded which). V is TRBV3-1 and J is TRBJ2-1; the D call of TRBD1 rests on TCRdb alone, since no DNA is present to check it. CDR3 amino acids: CASSHYGGAFIDEQFF.